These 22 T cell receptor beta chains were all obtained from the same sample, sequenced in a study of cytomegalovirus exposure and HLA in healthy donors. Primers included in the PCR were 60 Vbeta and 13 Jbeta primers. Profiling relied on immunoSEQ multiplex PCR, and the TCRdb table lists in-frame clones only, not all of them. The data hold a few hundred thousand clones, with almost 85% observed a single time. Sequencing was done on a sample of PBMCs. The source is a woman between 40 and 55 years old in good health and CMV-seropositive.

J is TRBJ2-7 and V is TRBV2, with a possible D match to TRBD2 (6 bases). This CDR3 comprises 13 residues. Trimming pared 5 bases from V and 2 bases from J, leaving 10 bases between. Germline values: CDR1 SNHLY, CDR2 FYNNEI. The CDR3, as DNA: TGTGCCAGCAGTTTGGGGGGTCCCTACGAGCAGTACTTC. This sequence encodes CASSLGGPYEQYF.

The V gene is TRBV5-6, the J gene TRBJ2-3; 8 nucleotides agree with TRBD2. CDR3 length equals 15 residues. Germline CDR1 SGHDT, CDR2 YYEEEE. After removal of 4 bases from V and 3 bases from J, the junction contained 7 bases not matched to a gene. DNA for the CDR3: TGTGCCAGCAGCATGGGGTTAGCGGGGACAGATACGCAGTATTTT. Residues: CASSMGLAGTDTQYF.

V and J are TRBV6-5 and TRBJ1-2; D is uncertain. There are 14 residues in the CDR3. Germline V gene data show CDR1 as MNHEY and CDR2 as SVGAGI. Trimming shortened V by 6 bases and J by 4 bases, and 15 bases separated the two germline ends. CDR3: CASRPGGRIYGYTF. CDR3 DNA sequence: TGTGCCAGCAGGCCCGGTGGGCGCATCTATGGCTACACCTTC.

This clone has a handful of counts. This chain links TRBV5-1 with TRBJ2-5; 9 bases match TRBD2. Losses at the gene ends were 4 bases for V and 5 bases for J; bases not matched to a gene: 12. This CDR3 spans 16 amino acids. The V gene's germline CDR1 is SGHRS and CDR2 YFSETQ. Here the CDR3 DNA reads TGCGCCAGCAGCCCTACAGCGGGAGGTACAAAGGAGACCCAGTACTTC. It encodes CASSPTAGGTKETQYF.

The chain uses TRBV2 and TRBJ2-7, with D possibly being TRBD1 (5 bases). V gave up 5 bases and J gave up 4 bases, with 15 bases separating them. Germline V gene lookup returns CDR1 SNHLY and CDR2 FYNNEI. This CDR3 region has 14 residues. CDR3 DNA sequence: TGTGCCAGCAGTCATGGACAAGCTGATTACGAGCAGTACTTC. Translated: CASSHGQADYEQYF.

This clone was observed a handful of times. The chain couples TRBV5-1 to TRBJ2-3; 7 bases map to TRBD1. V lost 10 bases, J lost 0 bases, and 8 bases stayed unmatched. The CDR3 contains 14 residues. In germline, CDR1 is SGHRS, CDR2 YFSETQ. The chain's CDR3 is CAARRGSSTDTQYF. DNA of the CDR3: TGCGCCGCCCGCAGGGGGTCTAGCACAGATACGCAGTATTTT. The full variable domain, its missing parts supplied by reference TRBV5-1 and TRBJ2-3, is KAGVTQTPRYLIKTRGQQVTLSCSPISGHRSVSWYQQTPGQGLQFLFEYFSETQRNKGNFPGRFSGRQFSNSRSEMNVSTLELGDSALYLCAARRGSSTDTQYFGPGTRLTVL.

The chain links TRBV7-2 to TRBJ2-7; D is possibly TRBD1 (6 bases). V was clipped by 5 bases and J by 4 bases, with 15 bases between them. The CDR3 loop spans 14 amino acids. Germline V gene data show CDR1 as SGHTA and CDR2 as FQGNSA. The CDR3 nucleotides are TGTGCCAGCAGCCTAGAGTCGGGACATTACGAGCAGTACTTC. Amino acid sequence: CASSLESGHYEQYF.

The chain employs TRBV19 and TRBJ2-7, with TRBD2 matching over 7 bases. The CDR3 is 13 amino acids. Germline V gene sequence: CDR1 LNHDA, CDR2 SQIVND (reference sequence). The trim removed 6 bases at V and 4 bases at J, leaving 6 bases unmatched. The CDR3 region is CASRQPGGYEQYF. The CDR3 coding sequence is TGTGCCAGTAGGCAACCCGGGGGGTACGAGCAGTACTTC.

The CDR3 nucleotides read TGCAGCGCTAAGGGACAGGGCGGCACTGAAGCTTTCTTT. Its translation is CSAKGQGGTEAFF. V and J are TRBV29-1 and TRBJ1-1; 9 nucleotides match TRBD1. CDR1 is SQVTM, CDR2 ANQGSEA, per germline. CDR3 size: 13 residues. J was trimmed by 4 bases and V by 7 bases; bases with no gene match: 7.

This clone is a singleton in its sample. This chain's CDR3 is CAWSPLGLAGVNEQYF. In DNA, the CDR3 is TGTGCCTGGAGTCCATTGGGACTAGCGGGAGTCAACGAGCAGTACTTC. The V gene is TRBV30, the J gene TRBJ2-7, with 14 bases aligning to TRBD2. Germline V gene sequence: CDR1 GTSNPN, CDR2 SVGIG (reference sequence). Germline trimming cut 2 bases from V and 5 bases from J; bases unmatched to any gene: 8. The CDR3 totals 16 residues. The entire variable domain, with the rest obtained from reference TRBV30 and TRBJ2-7, is as follows: SQTIHQWPATLVQPVGSPLSLECTVEGTSNPNLYWYRQAAGRGLQLLFYSVGIGQISSEVPQNLSASRPQDRQFILSSKKLLLSDSGFYLCAWSPLGLAGVNEQYFGPGTRLTVT.

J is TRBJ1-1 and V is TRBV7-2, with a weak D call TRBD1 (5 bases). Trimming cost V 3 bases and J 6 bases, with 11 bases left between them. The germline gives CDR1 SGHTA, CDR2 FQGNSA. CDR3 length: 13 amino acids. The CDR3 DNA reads TGTGCCAGCAGCTTCCCGGGGACTTCTGAAGCTTTCTTT. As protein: CASSFPGTSEAFF.

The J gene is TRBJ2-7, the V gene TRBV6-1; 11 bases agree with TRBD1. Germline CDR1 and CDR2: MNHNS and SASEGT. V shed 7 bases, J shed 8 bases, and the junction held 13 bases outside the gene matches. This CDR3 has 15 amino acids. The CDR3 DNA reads TGTGCCAGCACTCCCCCCGGGACAGGGGGATCGCAGCAGTACTTC. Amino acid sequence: CASTPPGTGGSQQYF.

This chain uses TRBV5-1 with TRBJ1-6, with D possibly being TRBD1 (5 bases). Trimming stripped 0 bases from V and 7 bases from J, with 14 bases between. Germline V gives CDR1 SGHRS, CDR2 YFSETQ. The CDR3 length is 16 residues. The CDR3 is CASSLDSGPGNSPLHF. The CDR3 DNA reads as TGCGCCAGCAGCTTGGACTCCGGGCCAGGGAATTCACCCCTCCACTTT. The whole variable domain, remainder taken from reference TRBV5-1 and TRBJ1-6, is KAGVTQTPRYLIKTRGQQVTLSCSPISGHRSVSWYQQTPGQGLQFLFEYFSETQRNKGNFPGRFSGRQFSNSRSEMNVSTLELGDSALYLCASSLDSGPGNSPLHFGNGTRLTVT.

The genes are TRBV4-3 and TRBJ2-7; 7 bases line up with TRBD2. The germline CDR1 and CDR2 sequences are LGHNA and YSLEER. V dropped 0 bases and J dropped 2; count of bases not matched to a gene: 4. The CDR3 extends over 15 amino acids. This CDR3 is CASSQDPSGAYEQYF. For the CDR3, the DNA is TGCGCCAGCAGCCAAGACCCAAGCGGGGCCTACGAGCAGTACTTC.

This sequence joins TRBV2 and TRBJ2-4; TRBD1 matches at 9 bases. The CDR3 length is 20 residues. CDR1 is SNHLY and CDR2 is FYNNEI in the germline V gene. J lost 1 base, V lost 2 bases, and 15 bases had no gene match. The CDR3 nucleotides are TGTGCCAGCAGTGAAAGGGGGACAGGGCCCGGCCCGGGGGCCAAAAACATTCAGTACTTC. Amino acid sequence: CASSERGTGPGPGAKNIQYF.

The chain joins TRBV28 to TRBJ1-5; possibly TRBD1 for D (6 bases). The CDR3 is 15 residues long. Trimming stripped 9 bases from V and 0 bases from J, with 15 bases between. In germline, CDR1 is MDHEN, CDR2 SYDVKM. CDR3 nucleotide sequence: TGTGCCAGTGTTACAGGGTCTTATAGCAATCAGCCCCAGCATTTT. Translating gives CASVTGSYSNQPQHF.

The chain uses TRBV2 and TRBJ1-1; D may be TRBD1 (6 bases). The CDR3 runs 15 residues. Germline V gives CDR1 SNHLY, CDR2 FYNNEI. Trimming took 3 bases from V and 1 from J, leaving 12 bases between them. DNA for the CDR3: TGTGCCAGCAGTGACCCGGTACAGGGGAACACTGAAGCTTTCTTT. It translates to CASSDPVQGNTEAFF.

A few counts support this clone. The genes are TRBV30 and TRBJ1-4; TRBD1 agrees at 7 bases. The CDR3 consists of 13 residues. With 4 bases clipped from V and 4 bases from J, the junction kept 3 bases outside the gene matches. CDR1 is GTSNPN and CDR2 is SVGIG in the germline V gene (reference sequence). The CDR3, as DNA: TGTGCCTGGAACCGACAGGGTAATGAAAAACTGTTTTTT. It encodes CAWNRQGNEKLFF.

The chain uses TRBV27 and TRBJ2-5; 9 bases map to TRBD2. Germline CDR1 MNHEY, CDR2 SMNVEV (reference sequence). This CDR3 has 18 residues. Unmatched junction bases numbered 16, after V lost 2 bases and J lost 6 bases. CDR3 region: CASSLNLRGGRAPQTQYF. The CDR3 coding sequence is TGTGCCAGCAGTTTAAACCTGAGGGGCGGGAGGGCCCCTCAGACCCAGTACTTC.

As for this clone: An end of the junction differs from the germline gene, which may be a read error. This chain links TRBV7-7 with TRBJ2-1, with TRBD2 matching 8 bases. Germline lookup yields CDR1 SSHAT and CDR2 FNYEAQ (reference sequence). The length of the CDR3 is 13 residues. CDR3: CASSAYLAGRQFF. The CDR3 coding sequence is TGTGCTAGCAGCGCGTACCTAGCGGGCCGTCAGTTCTTC.

The CDR3 DNA reads as TGTGCCAGCAGCTTCTGGGACAGGGTTGGACAGCCCCAGCATTTT. Translating it yields CASSFWDRVGQPQHF. This chain joins TRBV5-6 and TRBJ1-5, with 9 bases aligning to TRBD1. From germline, CDR1 is SGHDT and CDR2 YYEEEE. V was pared by 2 bases and J by 7 bases, with 7 bases of the junction left unmatched. This CDR3 spans 15 amino acids.

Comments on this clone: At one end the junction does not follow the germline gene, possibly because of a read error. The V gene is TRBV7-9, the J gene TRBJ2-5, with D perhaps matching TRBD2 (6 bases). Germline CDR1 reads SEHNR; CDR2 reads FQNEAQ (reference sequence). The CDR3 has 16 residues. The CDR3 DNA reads TGTTCCAGCAGTTCAGTTAGGGGCGGGACTCAAGAGACCCAGTACTTC. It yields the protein CSSSSVRGGTQETQYF.